These 25 T cell receptor beta chains were all obtained from the same sample, sequenced in a study of shared clonotypes between healthy human individuals. Sequenced by immunoSEQ multiplex PCR; TCRdb stores in-frame clones only, minus some. The sample consists of over a million clones, more than 95% of them appearing once. The sequenced material came from naive CD4+ T cells sorted from blood. This sample's subset: CD45RA+ positively selected. Receptors were obtained from a man aged 25-45 years in good health.

The chain has TRBV7-2 and TRBJ2-1; 12 bases agree with TRBD2. The J segment lost 3 bases and the V segment lost 5 bases, leaving 11 bases of the junction unmatched. Germline lookup yields CDR1 SGHTA and CDR2 FQGNSA. The CDR3 extends over 18 amino acids. CDR3 loop: CASSPNTSGRRLYNEQFF. DNA of the CDR3: TGTGCCAGCAGCCCAAACACTAGCGGGAGGCGGCTCTACAATGAGCAGTTCTTC.

This sequence joins TRBV7-9 and TRBJ1-4; tentatively, D is TRBD1 (5 bases). The CDR3 is 14 residues long. V gave up 5 bases and J gave up 4 bases, with 11 bases separating them. CDR1 and CDR2 from the germline V gene are SEHNR and FQNEAQ (reference sequence). The CDR3, as DNA: TGTGCCAGCAGCCGAGTCCAGGGTAATGAAAAACTGTTTTTT. Protein product: CASSRVQGNEKLFF.

The chain uses TRBV29-1 and TRBJ1-2; unclear D gene. CDR1 and CDR2 (germline): SQVTM, ANQGSEA. The ends were cut back, 2 bases at V and 6 bases at J, with 10 bases in the middle. This CDR3 has 12 amino acids. CDR3 DNA: TGCAGCGTTGAAAGGGTTCGCGATGGCTACACCTTC. Its translation: CSVERVRDGYTF. The whole variable domain, filled in from reference TRBV29-1 and TRBJ1-2, reads SAVISQKPSRDICQRGTSLTIQCQVDSQVTMMFWYRQQPGQSLTLIATANQGSEATYESGFVIDKFPISRPNLTFSTLTVSNMSPEDSSIYLCSVERVRDGYTFGSGTRLTVV.

This sequence joins TRBV6-5 and TRBJ2-7; TRBD1 aligns across 8 bases. This CDR3 region has 14 residues. Unmatched junction bases numbered 6, after V lost 5 bases and J lost 3 bases. From germline, CDR1 is MNHEY and CDR2 SVGAGI. The CDR3 is CASSGYRGNYEQYF. The CDR3 nucleotides are TGTGCCAGCAGTGGCTACAGGGGGAACTACGAGCAGTACTTC.

The chain couples TRBV20-1 to TRBJ2-7; D may be TRBD1 or TRBD2 (6 bases each). V dropped 5 bases and J dropped 10 bases, with 15 bases sitting between them. CDR1 and CDR2 from the germline V gene are DFQATT and SNEGSKA (reference sequence). This CDR3 has 11 amino acids. CDR3 bases: TGCAGTGCTCGCGGGACACTAGGACAGTACTTC. Translation gives CSARGTLGQYF.

The rearrangement joins TRBV5-6 to TRBJ2-3, with 10 positions matching TRBD1. The CDR3 consists of 15 residues. Trimming took 4 bases from V and 4 from J; bases not matched to a gene: 6. Germline lookup yields CDR1 SGHDT and CDR2 YYEEEE. CDR3 coding DNA: TGTGCCAGCAGCAGACAGGGGGCCGGGGCAGATACGCAGTATTTT. This codes for CASSRQGAGADTQYF.

The gene calls are TRBV28 and TRBJ1-2; D remains ambiguous. The V gene's germline CDR1 is MDHEN and CDR2 SYDVKM. This CDR3 region has 13 residues. V was cut by 6 bases and J by 4 bases, with 12 bases left in between. CDR3 amino acids: CASSQGIFYGYTF. The CDR3 coding sequence is TGTGCCAGCAGCCAAGGGATTTTCTATGGCTACACCTTC.

This chain uses TRBV18 with TRBJ1-2; possibly TRBD1 for D (6 bases). Germline values: CDR1 KGHSH, CDR2 LQKENI. This CDR3 spans 17 amino acids. V was pared by 0 bases and J by 4 bases, with 18 bases between. CDR3 nucleotides: TGTGCCAGCTCACCACCGGGCCCACGGGGGCAGGGCTATGGCTACACCTTC. It specifies CASSPPGPRGQGYGYTF.

CDR3 in DNA: TGTGCCAGCAGCTTAAAGTCCACAGGGAACACCGGGGAGCTGTTTTTT. Amino acids: CASSLKSTGNTGELFF. The chain joins TRBV7-3 to TRBJ2-2; a possible D gene is TRBD1 (5 bases). The CDR3 sequence is 16 residues long. CDR1 and CDR2 from the germline V gene are SGHTA and FQGTGA. The V gene lost 1 base and the J gene lost 1 base, with 10 bases spanning the gap.

This chain's CDR3 is CASSLPGREYSEQYF. The CDR3 region has the DNA TGTGCCAGCAGCTTACCCGGACGGGAGTATTCCGAGCAGTACTTC. This chain connects TRBV11-2 to TRBJ2-7, with D possibly TRBD2 on 6 matching bases. Trimming took off 2 bases at V and 6 bases at J, with 17 bases between the two ends. There are 15 residues in the CDR3. Looked up from germline, CDR1 is SGHAT and CDR2 is FQNNGV.

The V gene is TRBV5-1, the J gene TRBJ2-7; D perhaps matches TRBD2 (6 bases). Trimming left V 4 bases short and J 4 bases short, with 27 bases between. Germline loops: CDR1 SGHRS, CDR2 YFSETQ. CDR3 size: 18 residues. The CDR3 protein is CASSPMALGLHFEYEQYF. The CDR3 DNA sequence: TGCGCCAGCAGCCCGATGGCCCTGGGACTCCATTTCGAATACGAGCAGTACTTC.

The J gene is TRBJ1-2, the V gene TRBV5-1; D not certain. Germline CDR1 reads SGHRS; CDR2 reads YFSETQ. V was trimmed by 0 bases and J by 0 bases, leaving 6 bases between them. This CDR3 comprises 14 residues. The CDR3 DNA follows: TGCGCCAGCAGCTTGGACGGAACTAACTATGGCTACACCTTC. This codes for CASSLDGTNYGYTF.

The chain recombines TRBV28 with TRBJ2-3; D is possibly TRBD2 (6 bases). Germline loops: CDR1 MDHEN, CDR2 SYDVKM. V was clipped by 7 bases and J by 0 bases, with 14 bases between them. The CDR3 is made up of 15 amino acids. CDR3 protein: CASKRPRGSTDTQYF. The CDR3 DNA reads TGTGCCAGCAAGCGCCCCCGGGGGAGCACAGATACGCAGTATTTT.

The rearrangement joins TRBV27 to TRBJ1-1, with a weak D call TRBD1 (6 bases). The length of the CDR3 is 14 residues. V was shortened by 2 bases and J by 2 bases, with 9 bases between the two germline ends. Per the germline V gene, CDR1 is MNHEY and CDR2 is SMNVEV (reference sequence). CDR3 nucleotides: TGTGCCAGCAGTTTACAGGGGACCAACACTGAAGCTTTCTTT. Its protein product is CASSLQGTNTEAFF.

The CDR3 reads CASSLSPTGYEQFF. For the CDR3, the DNA is TGTGCCAGCAGCTTATCCCCCACCGGCTATGAGCAGTTCTTC. The genes are TRBV11-2 and TRBJ2-1; D is undetermined. With 2 bases removed from V and 8 bases from J, the gap between germline ends came to 13 bases. The CDR3 has 14 amino acids. The germline CDR1 and CDR2 sequences are SGHAT and FQNNGV.

The chain combines TRBV18 with TRBJ2-5; D possibly corresponds to TRBD1 (5 bases). V lost 5 bases and J 5 bases, leaving 15 bases between the germline ends. The CDR3 spans 14 residues. Germline V gives CDR1 KGHSH, CDR2 LQKENI. CDR3 sequence: CASSTLRVSETQYF. CDR3 sequence (DNA): TGTGCCAGCTCAACTCTCAGGGTCTCGGAGACCCAGTACTTC.

The chain combines TRBV5-6 with TRBJ2-1; D is uncertain. Trimming stripped 0 bases from V and 2 bases from J, with 12 bases between. The CDR3 sequence is 16 residues long. CDR1 SGHDT and CDR2 YYEEEE come from the germline V gene. The chain's CDR3 is CASSLVRQSAYNEQFF. As DNA, the CDR3 is TGTGCCAGCAGCTTGGTAAGGCAGAGTGCCTACAATGAGCAGTTCTTC.

The chain joins TRBV5-5 to TRBJ2-1, with 9 bases matching TRBD2. This CDR3 is built from 15 residues. CDR1 and CDR2 from the germline V gene are SGHKS and YYEKEE (reference sequence). The V segment lost 2 bases and the J segment 4 bases; nucleotides outside the gene matches: 4. The CDR3 DNA is TGTGCCAGCAGCTTACTAGCGGGCGATTACAATGAGCAGTTCTTC. It specifies CASSLLAGDYNEQFF.

The V gene is TRBV5-1, the J gene TRBJ2-1; TRBD2 agrees at 13 bases. The CDR3 consists of 18 residues. With 2 bases clipped from V and 6 bases from J, the junction kept 11 bases outside the gene matches. CDR1 and CDR2 (germline): SGHRS, YFSETQ. For the CDR3, the DNA is TGCGCCAGCAGCTTTCGGACTAGCGGGAGTGCAGGAACCAATGAGCAGTTCTTC. Protein: CASSFRTSGSAGTNEQFF.

V is TRBV5-4 and J is TRBJ1-2; unclear D gene. The CDR3 runs to 16 residues. Germline-derived CDR1 and CDR2 are SGHNT and YYREEE (reference sequence). V lost 3 bases and J lost 2, with 17 bases in between. The CDR3 here is CASSSTAFRANYGYTF. The CDR3 nucleotides read TGTGCCAGCAGCTCAACCGCCTTCCGGGCAAACTATGGCTACACCTTC.

This chain uses TRBV2 with TRBJ1-5, with TRBD1 matching 9 bases. In germline, CDR1 is SNHLY, CDR2 FYNNEI. V trimming: 6 bases; J trimming: 2 bases; junction bases outside the gene matches: 5. This CDR3 comprises 15 residues. The CDR3: CASRADRGGNQPQHF. The CDR3 nucleotides are TGTGCCAGCAGAGCGGACAGGGGTGGCAATCAGCCCCAGCATTTT.

This chain uses TRBV27 with TRBJ2-1; 12 bases fit TRBD2. Germline V lookup: CDR1 MNHEY, CDR2 SMNVEV (reference sequence). This CDR3 spans 15 amino acids. Trimming at V came to 3 bases and at J to 7 bases, leaving 4 bases not matched to a gene. The DNA of the CDR3 is TGTGCCAGCAGTTTGGAGACTAGCGGGAGAAATGAGCAGTTCTTC. Protein product: CASSLETSGRNEQFF.

This clone was seen once. The chain uses TRBV5-1 and TRBJ1-3; possible D gene TRBD1, 5 bases. The V end lost 1 base, the J end lost 4 bases, and 9 bases lay between the germline ends. Germline V CDR1 and CDR2: SGHRS, YFSETQ. This CDR3 spans 14 amino acids. CDR3 loop: CASSLTGWGNTIYF. CDR3 nucleotides: TGCGCCAGCAGCTTGACAGGTTGGGGAAACACCATATATTTT. The whole variable domain, remainder taken from reference TRBV5-1 and TRBJ1-3, is KAGVTQTPRYLIKTRGQQVTLSCSPISGHRSVSWYQQTPGQGLQFLFEYFSETQRNKGNFPGRFSGRQFSNSRSEMNVSTLELGDSALYLCASSLTGWGNTIYFGEGSWLTVV.

The V and J genes are TRBV9 and TRBJ2-1; 7 nucleotides align to TRBD2. In germline, CDR1 is SGDLS, CDR2 YYNGEE. CDR3 length equals 18 residues. J was trimmed by 12 bases and V by 8 bases; bases with no gene match: 29. The CDR3: CASPAGASPPSVKKVQFF. The CDR3 DNA reads as TGTGCCAGTCCTGCGGGAGCATCCCCCCCCAGTGTTAAAAAAGTGCAGTTCTTC.

CDR3 region: CASVRSAVTYEQYF. DNA of the CDR3: TGTGCCAGCGTCCGATCGGCAGTTACCTACGAGCAGTACTTC. V is TRBV7-2 and J is TRBJ2-7; D is unclear. The V end lost 8 bases, the J end lost 2 bases, and 16 bases lay between the germline ends. Germline CDR1 reads SGHTA; CDR2 reads FQGNSA. This CDR3 is built from 14 residues.